The sequence of this T cell receptor (beta chain) was determined in a study of cytomegalovirus exposure and HLA in healthy donors. Produced via immunoSEQ multiplex PCR; TCRdb's table is partial and in-frame only. The sample comprises about 350,000 clones, roughly 90% of which are singletons, and roughly 1.1% rests with the top ten. Trimming left V 4 bases short and J 0 bases short, with 10 bases between. The CDR3 totals 15 residues. Germline CDR1 LGHNA, CDR2 YSLEER. This clonotype was obtained from a woman between 25 and 40 years old in good health and CMV-seropositive. This chain connects TRBV4-3 to TRBJ1-3; a weak D match, TRBD1 (5 bases). The sample comprised PBMCs. CDR3 protein: CASSPGPSSGNTIYF. CDR3 coding DNA: TGCGCCAGCAGCCCGGGACCCAGCTCTGGAAACACCATATATTTT.